The clone carrying this T cell receptor beta chain was seen ten or more times. This entry belongs to a study of T cell repertoires in cytomegalovirus infection. TCRdb called the reads again in MiXCR, with one record for every CDR3 protein. Here the sample spans approximately 500,000 distinct CDR3 sequences, more than 15% being singletons. Germline CDR1 MNHEY, CDR2 SVGAGI. CDR3 length: 15 amino acids. V dropped 2 bases and J dropped 5 bases, with 15 bases sitting between them. The chain carries TRBV6-5 and TRBJ2-5; D may be TRBD1 (6 bases). What was sequenced was CD8+ T cells from PBMCs. The TCR comes from a human donor in good health (CMV status not recorded). Some clones in this sample may be carry-over from other donors' samples. The CDR3 reads CASSYDPGVPETQYF. DNA of the CDR3: TGTGCCAGCAGTTACGACCCAGGGGTACCGGAGACCCAGTACTTC.